This T cell receptor beta chain was captured in a study of T cell responses to AZD1222 COVID-19 vaccine. Study context: Second-dose groups at about 4 or about 12 weeks were pooled. Findings and limits, study-wide: Nearly half of the spike-specific TCRs reportedly recognize variant regions that carry no mutations.

V was cut by 2 bases and J by 5 bases, with 13 bases left in between. This CDR3 is 15 amino acids long. Per germline, CDR1 SEHNR and CDR2 FQNEAQ (reference sequence). In the case of this clone: The antigen is undetermined.

Method: immunoSEQ multiplex PCR; TCRdb's copy keeps in-frame clones and lacks some. This sample has roughly 100,000 clones, with around 90% found just once. The clonotype was recovered from an adult in good health. V usage is TRBV7-9 and J usage is TRBJ1-5; TRBD1 might be the D (5 bases). The sample consisted of peripheral blood, taken on day 0 of AZD1222 vaccination. The CDR3 loop is CASSLRGGADQPQHF. The CDR3, as DNA: TGTGCCAGCAGCTTAAGGGGCGGTGCGGATCAGCCCCAGCATTTT. The whole variable domain, filled in from reference TRBV7-9 and TRBJ1-5, reads DTGVSQNPRHKITKRGQNVTFRCDPISEHNRLYWYRQTLGQGPEFLTYFQNEAQLEKSRLLSDRFSAERPKGSFSTLEIQRTEQGDSAMYLCASSLRGGADQPQHFGDGTRLSIL.